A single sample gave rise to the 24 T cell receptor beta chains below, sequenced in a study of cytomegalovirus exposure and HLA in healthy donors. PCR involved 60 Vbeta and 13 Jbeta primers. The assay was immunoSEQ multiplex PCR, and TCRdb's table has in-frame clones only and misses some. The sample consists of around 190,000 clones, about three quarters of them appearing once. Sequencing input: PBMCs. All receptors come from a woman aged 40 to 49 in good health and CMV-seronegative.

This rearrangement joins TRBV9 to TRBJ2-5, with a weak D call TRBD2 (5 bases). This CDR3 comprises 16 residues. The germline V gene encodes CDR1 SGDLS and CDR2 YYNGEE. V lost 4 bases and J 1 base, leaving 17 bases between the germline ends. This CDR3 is CASSLIGRMGQETQYF. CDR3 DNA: TGTGCCAGCAGCCTTATTGGGAGAATGGGCCAAGAGACCCAGTACTTC. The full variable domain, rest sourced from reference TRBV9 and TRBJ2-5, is DSGVTQTPKHLITATGQRVTLRCSPRSGDLSVYWYQQSLDQGLQFLIQYYNGEERAKGNILERFSAQQFPDLHSELNLSSLELGDSALYFCASSLIGRMGQETQYFGPGTRLLVL.

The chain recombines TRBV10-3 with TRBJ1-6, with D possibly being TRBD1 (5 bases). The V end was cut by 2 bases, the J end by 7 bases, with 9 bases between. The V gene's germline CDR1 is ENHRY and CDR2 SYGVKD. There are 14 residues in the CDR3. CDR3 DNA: TGTGCCATCAGTGAGGCAGGGAGGAATTCACCCCTCCACTTT. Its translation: CAISEAGRNSPLHF.

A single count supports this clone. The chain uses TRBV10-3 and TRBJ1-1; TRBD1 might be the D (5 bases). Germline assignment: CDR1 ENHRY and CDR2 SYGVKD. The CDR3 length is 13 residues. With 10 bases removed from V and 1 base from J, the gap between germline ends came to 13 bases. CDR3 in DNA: TGTGCCACTCAGGGTAAGGAGAACACTGAAGCTTTCTTT. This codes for CATQGKENTEAFF.

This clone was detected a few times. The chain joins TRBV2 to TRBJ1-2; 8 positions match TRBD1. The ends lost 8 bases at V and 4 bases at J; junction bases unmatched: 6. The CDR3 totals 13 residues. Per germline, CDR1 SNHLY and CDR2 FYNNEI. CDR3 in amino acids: CASSGGGGYGYTF. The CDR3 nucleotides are TGTGCCAGCTCAGGGGGCGGAGGCTATGGCTACACCTTC.

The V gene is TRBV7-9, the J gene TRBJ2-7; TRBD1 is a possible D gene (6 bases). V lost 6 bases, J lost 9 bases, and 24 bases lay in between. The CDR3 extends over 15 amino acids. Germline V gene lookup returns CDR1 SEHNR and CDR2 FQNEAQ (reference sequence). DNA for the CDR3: TGTGCCAGCAGTCCGGTAGAGACAGGCGGTTTTCGGCAGTACTTC. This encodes CASSPVETGGFRQYF.

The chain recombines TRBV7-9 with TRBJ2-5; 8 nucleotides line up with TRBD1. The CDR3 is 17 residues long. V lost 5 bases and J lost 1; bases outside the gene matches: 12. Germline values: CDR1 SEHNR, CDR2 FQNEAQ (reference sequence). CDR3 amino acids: CASSPDRAGGGQETQYF. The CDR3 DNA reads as TGTGCCAGCAGCCCGGACAGGGCAGGGGGCGGCCAAGAGACCCAGTACTTC. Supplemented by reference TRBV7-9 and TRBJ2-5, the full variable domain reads DTGVSQNPRHKITKRGQNVTFRCDPISEHNRLYWYRQTLGQGPEFLTYFQNEAQLEKSRLLSDRFSAERPKGSFSTLEIQRTEQGDSAMYLCASSPDRAGGGQETQYFGPGTRLLVL.

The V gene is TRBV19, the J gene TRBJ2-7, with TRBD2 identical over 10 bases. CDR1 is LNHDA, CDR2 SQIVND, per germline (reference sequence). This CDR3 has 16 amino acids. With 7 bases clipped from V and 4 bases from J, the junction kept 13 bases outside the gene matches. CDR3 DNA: TGTGCCAGTACCATCTCGTGGGCTAGCGGGAGTTACGAGCAGTACTTC. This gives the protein CASTISWASGSYEQYF.

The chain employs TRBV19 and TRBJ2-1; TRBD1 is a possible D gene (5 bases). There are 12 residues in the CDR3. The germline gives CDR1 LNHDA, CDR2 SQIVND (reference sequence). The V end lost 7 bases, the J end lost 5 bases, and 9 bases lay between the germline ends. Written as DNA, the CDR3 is TGTGCCAGTAAATCGACAGACAATGAGCAGTTCTTC. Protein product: CASKSTDNEQFF.

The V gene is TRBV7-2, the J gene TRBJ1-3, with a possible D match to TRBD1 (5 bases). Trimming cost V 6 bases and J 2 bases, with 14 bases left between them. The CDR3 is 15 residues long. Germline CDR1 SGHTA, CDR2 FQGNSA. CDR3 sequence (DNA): TGTGCCAGCAGTCGAATTCAGGGAACTGGAAACACCATATATTTT. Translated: CASSRIQGTGNTIYF.

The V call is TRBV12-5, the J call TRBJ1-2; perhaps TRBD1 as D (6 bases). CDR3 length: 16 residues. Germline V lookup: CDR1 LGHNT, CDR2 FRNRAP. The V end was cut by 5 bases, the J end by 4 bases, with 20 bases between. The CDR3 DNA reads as TGTGCTAGTGGTCCCACCTCGGCAGGGGCGACCTATGGCTACACCTTC. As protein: CASGPTSAGATYGYTF.

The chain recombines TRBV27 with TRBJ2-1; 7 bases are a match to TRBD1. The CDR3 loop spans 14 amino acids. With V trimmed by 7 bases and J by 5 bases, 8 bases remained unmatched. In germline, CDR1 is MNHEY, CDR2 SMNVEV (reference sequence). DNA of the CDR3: TGTGCCAGCACCCGACAGGGTGATAACAATGAGCAGTTCTTC. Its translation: CASTRQGDNNEQFF.

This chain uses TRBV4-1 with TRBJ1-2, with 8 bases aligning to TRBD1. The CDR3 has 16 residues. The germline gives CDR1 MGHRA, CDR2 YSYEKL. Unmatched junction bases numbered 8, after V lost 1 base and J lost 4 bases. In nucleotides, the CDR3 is TGCGCCAGCAGCCAAGGCAGGGGGCGCCGGGGCTATGGCTACACCTTC. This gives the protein CASSQGRGRRGYGYTF.

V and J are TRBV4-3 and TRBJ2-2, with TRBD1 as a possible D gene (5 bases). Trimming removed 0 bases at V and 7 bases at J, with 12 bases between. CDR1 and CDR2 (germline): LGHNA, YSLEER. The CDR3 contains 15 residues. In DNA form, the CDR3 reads TGCGCCAGCAGCCAAGACTCCAGGGAAATCGGGGAGCTGTTTTTT. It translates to CASSQDSREIGELFF.

In DNA, the CDR3 is TGTGCCAGCAGCCGGACAGCTGATCAGCCCCAGCATTTT. Translated: CASSRTADQPQHF. V is TRBV5-6 and J is TRBJ1-5; D may be TRBD1 (6 bases). V lost 4 bases and J 5 bases, leaving 10 bases between the germline ends. The CDR3 consists of 13 residues. Germline CDR1 and CDR2: SGHDT and YYEEEE. The full variable domain, in which reference TRBV5-6 and TRBJ1-5 provide the parts outside the CDR3, is DAGVTQSPTHLIKTRGQQVTLRCSPKSGHDTVSWYQQALGQGPQFIFQYYEEEERQRGNFPDRFSGHQFPNYSSELNVNALLLGDSALYLCASSRTADQPQHFGDGTRLSIL.

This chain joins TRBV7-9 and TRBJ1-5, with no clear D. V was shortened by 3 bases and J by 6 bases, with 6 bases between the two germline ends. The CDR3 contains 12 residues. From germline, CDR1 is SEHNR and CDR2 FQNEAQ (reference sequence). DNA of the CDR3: TGTGCCAGCAGCTTCAGCGGTCAGCCCCAGCATTTT. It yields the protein CASSFSGQPQHF.

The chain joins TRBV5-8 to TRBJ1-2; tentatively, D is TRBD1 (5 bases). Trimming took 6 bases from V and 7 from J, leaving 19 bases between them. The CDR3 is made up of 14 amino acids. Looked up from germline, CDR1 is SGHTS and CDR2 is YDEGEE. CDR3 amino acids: CASTLTGTFFGYTF. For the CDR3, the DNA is TGTGCCAGCACCTTAACCGGGACTTTTTTTGGCTACACCTTC.

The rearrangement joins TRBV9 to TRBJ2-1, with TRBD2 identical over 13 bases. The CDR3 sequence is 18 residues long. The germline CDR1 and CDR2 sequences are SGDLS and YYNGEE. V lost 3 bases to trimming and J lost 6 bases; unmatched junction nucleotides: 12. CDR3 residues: CASSEGPVGLAGANEQFF. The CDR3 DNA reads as TGTGCCAGCAGCGAGGGCCCCGTTGGACTAGCGGGAGCCAATGAGCAGTTCTTC.

In DNA, the CDR3 is TGTGCCAGCAACAGCGGGAGGGCCACAGATACGCAGTATTTT. It is translated as CASNSGRATDTQYF. The rearrangement links TRBV2 to TRBJ2-3; 10 nucleotides match TRBD2. Trimming at V came to 7 bases and at J to 2 bases, leaving 3 bases not matched to a gene. The CDR3 loop spans 14 amino acids. The germline V gene has CDR1 SNHLY and CDR2 FYNNEI.

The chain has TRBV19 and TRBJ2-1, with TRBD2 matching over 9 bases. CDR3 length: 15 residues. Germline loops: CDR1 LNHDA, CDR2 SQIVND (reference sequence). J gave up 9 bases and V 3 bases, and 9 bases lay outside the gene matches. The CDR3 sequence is CASSIMASGTGEQFF. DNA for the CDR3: TGTGCCAGTAGTATTATGGCTAGCGGGACCGGTGAGCAGTTCTTC.

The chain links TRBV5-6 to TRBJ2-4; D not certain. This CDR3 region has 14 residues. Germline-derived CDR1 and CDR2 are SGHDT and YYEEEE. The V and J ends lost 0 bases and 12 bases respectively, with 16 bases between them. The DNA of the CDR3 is TGTGCCAGCAGCTTGGCAGCTGACATCCCCCGTCAGTACTTC. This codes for CASSLAADIPRQYF.

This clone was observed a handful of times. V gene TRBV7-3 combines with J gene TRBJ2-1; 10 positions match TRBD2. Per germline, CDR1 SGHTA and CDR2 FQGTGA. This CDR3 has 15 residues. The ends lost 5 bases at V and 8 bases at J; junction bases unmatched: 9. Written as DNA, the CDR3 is TGTGCCAGCAGCCTCCAGAGCGGGAGGGCCGATGAGCAGTTCTTC. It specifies CASSLQSGRADEQFF.

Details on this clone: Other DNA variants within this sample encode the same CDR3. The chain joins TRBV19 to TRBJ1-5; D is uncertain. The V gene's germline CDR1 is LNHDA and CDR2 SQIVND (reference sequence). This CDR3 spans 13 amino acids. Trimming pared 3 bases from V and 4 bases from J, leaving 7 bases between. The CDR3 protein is CASSIRGNQPQHF. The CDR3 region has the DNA TGTGCCAGTAGTATCCGGGGTAATCAGCCCCAGCATTTT.

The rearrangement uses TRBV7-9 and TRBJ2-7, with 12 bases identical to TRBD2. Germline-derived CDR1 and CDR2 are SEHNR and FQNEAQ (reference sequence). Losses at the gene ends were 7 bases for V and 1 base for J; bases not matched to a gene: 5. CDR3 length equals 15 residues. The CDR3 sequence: CASTLGLAGSYEQYF. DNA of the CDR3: TGTGCCAGCACCCTAGGACTAGCGGGATCCTACGAGCAGTACTTC.

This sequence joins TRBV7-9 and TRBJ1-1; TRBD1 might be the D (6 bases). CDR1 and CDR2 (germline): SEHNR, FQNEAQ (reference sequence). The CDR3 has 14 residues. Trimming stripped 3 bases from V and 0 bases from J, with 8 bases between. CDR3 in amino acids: CASSLDRLNTEAFF. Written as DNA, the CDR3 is TGTGCCAGCAGCTTGGACAGACTGAACACTGAAGCTTTCTTT. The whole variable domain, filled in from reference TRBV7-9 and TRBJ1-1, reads DTGVSQNPRHKITKRGQNVTFRCDPISEHNRLYWYRQTLGQGPEFLTYFQNEAQLEKSRLLSDRFSAERPKGSFSTLEIQRTEQGDSAMYLCASSLDRLNTEAFFGQGTRLTVV.